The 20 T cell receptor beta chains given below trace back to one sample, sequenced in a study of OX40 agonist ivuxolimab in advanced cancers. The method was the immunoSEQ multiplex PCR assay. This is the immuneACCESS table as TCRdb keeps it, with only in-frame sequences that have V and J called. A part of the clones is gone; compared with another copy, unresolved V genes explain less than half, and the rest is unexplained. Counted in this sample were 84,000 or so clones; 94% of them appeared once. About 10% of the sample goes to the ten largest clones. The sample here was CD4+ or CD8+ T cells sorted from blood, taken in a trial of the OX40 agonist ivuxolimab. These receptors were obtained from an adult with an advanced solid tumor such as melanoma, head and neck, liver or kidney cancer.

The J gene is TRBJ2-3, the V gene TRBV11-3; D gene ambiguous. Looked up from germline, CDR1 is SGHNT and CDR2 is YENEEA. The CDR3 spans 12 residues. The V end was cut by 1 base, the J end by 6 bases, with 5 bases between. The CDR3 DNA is TGTGCCAGCAGCTTAGGTCTGGATACGCAGTATTTT. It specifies CASSLGLDTQYF.

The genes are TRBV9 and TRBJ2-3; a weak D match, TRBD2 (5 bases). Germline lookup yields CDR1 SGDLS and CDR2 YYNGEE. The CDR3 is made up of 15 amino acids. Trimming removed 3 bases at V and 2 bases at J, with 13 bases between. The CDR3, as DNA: TGTGCCAGCAGCGAATCGGGCGGGTACACAGATACGCAGTATTTT. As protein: CASSESGGYTDTQYF.

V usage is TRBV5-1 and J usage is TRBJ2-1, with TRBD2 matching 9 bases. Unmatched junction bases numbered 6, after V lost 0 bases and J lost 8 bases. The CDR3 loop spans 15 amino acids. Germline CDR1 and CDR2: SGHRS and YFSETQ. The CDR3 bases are TGCGCCAGCAGCTTGGTTAGCGGGAGATTAGATGAGCAGTTCTTC. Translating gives CASSLVSGRLDEQFF.

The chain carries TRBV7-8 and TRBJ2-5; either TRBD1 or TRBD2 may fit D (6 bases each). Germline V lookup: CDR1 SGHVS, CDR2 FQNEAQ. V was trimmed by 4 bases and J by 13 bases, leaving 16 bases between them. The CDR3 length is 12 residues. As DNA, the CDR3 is TGTGCCAGCAGCTACGGACGGGGGCATCTGTACTTC. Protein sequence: CASSYGRGHLYF.

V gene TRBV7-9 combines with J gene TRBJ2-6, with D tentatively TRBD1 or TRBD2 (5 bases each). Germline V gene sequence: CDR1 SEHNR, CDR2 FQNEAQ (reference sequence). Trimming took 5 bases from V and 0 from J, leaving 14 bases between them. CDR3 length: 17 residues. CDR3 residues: CASSPRGLLSGANVLTF. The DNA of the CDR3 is TGTGCCAGCAGCCCTCGGGGCCTACTCTCTGGGGCCAACGTCCTGACTTTC.

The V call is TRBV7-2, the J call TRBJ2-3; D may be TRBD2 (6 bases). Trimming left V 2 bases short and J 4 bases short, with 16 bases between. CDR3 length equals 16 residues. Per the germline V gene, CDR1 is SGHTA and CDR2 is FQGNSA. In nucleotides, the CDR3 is TGTGCCAGCAGCTTAATTCAGCGGGTCCCTCCAGATACGCAGTATTTT. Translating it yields CASSLIQRVPPDTQYF.

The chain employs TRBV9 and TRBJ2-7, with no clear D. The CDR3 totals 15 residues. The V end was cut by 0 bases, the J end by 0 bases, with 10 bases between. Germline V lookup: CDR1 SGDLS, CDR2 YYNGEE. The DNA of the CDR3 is TGTGCCAGCAGCGTAGCTGCAGCCAACTCCTACGAGCAGTACTTC. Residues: CASSVAAANSYEQYF.

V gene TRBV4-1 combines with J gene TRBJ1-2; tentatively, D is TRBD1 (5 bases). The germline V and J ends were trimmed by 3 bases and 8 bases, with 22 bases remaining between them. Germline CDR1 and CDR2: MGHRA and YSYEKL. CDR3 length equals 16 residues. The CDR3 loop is CASSHLPPSGRDGYTF. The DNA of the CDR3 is TGCGCCAGCAGCCACTTACCCCCCTCAGGCAGGGACGGCTACACCTTC.

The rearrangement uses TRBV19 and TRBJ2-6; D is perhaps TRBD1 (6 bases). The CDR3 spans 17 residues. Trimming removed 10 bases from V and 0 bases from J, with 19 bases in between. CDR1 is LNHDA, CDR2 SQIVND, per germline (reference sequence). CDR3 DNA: TGTGCCACTTTAGGGGACAATACAGCCTCTGGGGCCAACGTCCTGACTTTC. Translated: CATLGDNTASGANVLTF.

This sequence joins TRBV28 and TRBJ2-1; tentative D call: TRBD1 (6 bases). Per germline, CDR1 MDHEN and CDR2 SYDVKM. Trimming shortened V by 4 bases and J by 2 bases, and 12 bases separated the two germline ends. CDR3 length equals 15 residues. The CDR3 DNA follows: TGTGCCAGCAGTTCCCGGGACACTGCCTACAATGAGCAGTTCTTC. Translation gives CASSSRDTAYNEQFF.

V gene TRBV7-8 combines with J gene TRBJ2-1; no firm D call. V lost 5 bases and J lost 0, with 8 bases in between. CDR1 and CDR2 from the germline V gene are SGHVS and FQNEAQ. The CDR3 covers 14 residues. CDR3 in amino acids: CASSPLSSYNEQFF. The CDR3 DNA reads TGTGCCAGCAGCCCTCTAAGCTCCTACAATGAGCAGTTCTTC.

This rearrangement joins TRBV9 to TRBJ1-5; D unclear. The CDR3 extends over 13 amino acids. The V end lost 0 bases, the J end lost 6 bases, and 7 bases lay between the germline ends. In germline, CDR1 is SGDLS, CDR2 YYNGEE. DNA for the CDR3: TGTGCCAGCAGCGTAGGAGGCCGTCAGCCCCAGCATTTT. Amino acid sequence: CASSVGGRQPQHF. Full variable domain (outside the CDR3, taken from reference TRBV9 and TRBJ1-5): DSGVTQTPKHLITATGQRVTLRCSPRSGDLSVYWYQQSLDQGLQFLIQYYNGEERAKGNILERFSAQQFPDLHSELNLSSLELGDSALYFCASSVGGRQPQHFGDGTRLSIL.

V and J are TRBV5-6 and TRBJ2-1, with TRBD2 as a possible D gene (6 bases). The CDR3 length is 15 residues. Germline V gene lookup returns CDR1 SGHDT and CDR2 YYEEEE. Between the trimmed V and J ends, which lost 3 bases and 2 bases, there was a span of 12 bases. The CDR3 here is CASSWGSGPYNEQFF. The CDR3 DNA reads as TGTGCCAGCAGCTGGGGGAGCGGGCCCTACAATGAGCAGTTCTTC. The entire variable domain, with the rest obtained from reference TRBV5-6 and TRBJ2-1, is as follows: DAGVTQSPTHLIKTRGQQVTLRCSPKSGHDTVSWYQQALGQGPQFIFQYYEEEERQRGNFPDRFSGHQFPNYSSELNVNALLLGDSALYLCASSWGSGPYNEQFFGPGTRLTVL.

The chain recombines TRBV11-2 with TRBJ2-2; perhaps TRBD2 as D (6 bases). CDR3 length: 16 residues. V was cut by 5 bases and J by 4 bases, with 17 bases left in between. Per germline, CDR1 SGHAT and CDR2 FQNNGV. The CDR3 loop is CASSPPTSRGTGELFF. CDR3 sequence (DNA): TGTGCCAGCAGCCCCCCGACTAGTCGTGGCACCGGGGAGCTGTTTTTT.

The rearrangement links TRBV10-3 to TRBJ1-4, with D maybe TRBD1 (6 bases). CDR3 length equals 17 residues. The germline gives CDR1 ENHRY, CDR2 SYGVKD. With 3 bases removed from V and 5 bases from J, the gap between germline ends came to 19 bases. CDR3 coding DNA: TGTGCCATCAGTGAAACCTGGACAGCGACCGTCAATGAAAAACTGTTTTTT. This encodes CAISETWTATVNEKLFF.

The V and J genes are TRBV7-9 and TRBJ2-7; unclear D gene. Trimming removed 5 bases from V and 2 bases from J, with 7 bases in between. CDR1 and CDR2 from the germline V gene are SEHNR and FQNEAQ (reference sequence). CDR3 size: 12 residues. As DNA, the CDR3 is TGTGCCAGCAGCCCGGATCCCTACGAGCAGTACTTC. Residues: CASSPDPYEQYF.

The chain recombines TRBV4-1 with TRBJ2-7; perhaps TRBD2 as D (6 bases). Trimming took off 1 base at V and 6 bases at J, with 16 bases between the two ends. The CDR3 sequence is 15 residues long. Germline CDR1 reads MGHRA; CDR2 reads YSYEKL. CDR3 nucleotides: TGCGCCAGCAGCCAAGGCTGGCGGGATGGGGGCGAGCAGTACTTC. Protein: CASSQGWRDGGEQYF.

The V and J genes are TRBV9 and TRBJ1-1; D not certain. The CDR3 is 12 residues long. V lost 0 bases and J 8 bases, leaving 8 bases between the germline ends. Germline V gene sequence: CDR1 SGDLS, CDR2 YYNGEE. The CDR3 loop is CASSVADNEAFF. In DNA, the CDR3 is TGTGCCAGCAGCGTAGCAGACAACGAAGCTTTCTTT.

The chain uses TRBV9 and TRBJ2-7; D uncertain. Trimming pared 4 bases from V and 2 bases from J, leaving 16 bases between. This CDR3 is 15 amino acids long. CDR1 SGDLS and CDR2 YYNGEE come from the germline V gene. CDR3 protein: CASSPGAHKTYEQYF. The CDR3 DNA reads TGTGCCAGCAGCCCCGGAGCACACAAAACCTACGAGCAGTACTTC.

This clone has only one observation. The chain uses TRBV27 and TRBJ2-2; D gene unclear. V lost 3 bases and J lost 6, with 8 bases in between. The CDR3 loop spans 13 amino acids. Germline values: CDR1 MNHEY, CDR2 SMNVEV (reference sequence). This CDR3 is CASSFQPAGELFF. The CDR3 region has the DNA TGTGCCAGCAGTTTCCAACCCGCCGGGGAGCTGTTTTTT.